This is a list of T cell receptor beta chains from one sample in a study of cytomegalovirus exposure and HLA in healthy donors. Assay: immunoSEQ multiplex PCR; the TCRdb copy retains only in-frame clones and omits some. The data contain 200,000 to 300,000 clones, more than 70% of them seen just once; the ten biggest clones take up about 0.47%. The material sequenced was PBMCs. Receptors were obtained from a boy younger than 18 in good health and CMV-seronegative. The CDR3 runs from the conserved cysteine through the conserved F or W. D genes are given only for firm matches. Size tells how often a clone was seen (once, few, many) or the class of an expanded clone, and some rows leave it out.

cdr3_length j_call clone_size v_call d_call cdr3_aa cdr3_nt
15 TRBJ2-5 NA TRBV2 NA CASRVTILGPETQYF TGTGCCAGCAGGGTCACTATTTTGGGGCCAGAGACCCAGTACTTC
14 TRBJ1-4 NA TRBV6-5 TRBD1 CASRTGRTNEKLFF TGTGCCAGCAGGACAGGGAGAACTAATGAAAAACTGTTTTTT
14 TRBJ1-2 NA TRBV6-5 TRBD1 CASSRTGGDYGYTF TGTGCCAGCAGTCGGACAGGGGGCGACTATGGCTACACCTTC
13 TRBJ2-2 NA TRBV5-4 NA CASSRLNTGELFF TGTGCCAGCAGCCGACTGAACACCGGGGAGCTGTTTTTT
14 TRBJ2-1 NA TRBV30 TRBD2 CAWSMGFGGSSRFF TGTGCCTGGAGTATGGGGTTTGGCGGGAGTAGCCGGTTCTTC
19 TRBJ1-1 few TRBV5-1 TRBD1 CASSLADPGGRPMNTEAFF TGCGCCAGCAGCTTGGCCGATCCAGGGGGCCGGCCCATGAACACTGAAGCTTTCTTT
14 TRBJ2-2 NA TRBV6-4 TRBD1 CASSAGGPAGELFF TGTGCCAGCAGTGCAGGGGGCCCAGCCGGGGAGCTGTTTTTT
15 TRBJ2-3 NA TRBV19 TRBD1 CASKTSDRGHRVQYF TGTGCCAGTAAGACCAGCGACAGGGGGCACCGGGTGCAGTATTTT
14 TRBJ2-7 NA TRBV5-1 TRBD1 CASRTGQGAYEQYF TGCGCCAGCAGGACGGGACAGGGGGCCTACGAGCAGTACTTC
15 TRBJ2-7 NA TRBV6-1 TRBD1 CASSVQGAQWYEQYF TGTGCCAGCAGTGTTCAGGGGGCACAATGGTACGAGCAGTACTTC
13 TRBJ2-1 NA TRBV15 NA CATSRFGDRGQFF TGTGCCACCAGCAGATTCGGGGATAGAGGGCAGTTCTTC
15 TRBJ1-1 NA TRBV6-1 TRBD1 CASSGGQGRNTEAFF TGTGCCAGCAGTGGGGGACAGGGGAGAAACACTGAAGCTTTCTTT
14 TRBJ2-7 NA TRBV7-2 NA CASSHDLFGCEQYF TGTGCCAGCAGCCACGATCTCTTCGGGTGCGAGCAGTACTTC
18 TRBJ2-1 NA TRBV9 NA CASSAHAAGRNRDYEQFF TGTGCCAGCAGCGCCCATGCAGCGGGTCGTAATCGAGACTATGAGCAGTTCTTC
14 TRBJ2-7 NA TRBV6-5 NA CASSFETGTYEQYF TGTGCCAGCAGTTTCGAGACAGGAACCTACGAGCAGTACTTC
15 TRBJ2-3 NA TRBV9 TRBD2 CASSVSGGRADTQYF TGTGCCAGCAGCGTCAGTGGCGGGAGAGCAGATACGCAGTATTTT
15 TRBJ2-7 NA TRBV29-1 NA CSVEIGQGPGYEQYF TGCAGCGTTGAAATAGGGCAGGGGCCTGGTTACGAGCAGTACTTC
14 TRBJ2-7 NA TRBV18 NA CASSLQVSGDGQYF TGTGCCAGCTCACTCCAAGTGTCAGGGGATGGGCAGTACTTC
13 TRBJ2-7 NA TRBV18 TRBD2 CASPRGGLNEQYF TGTGCCAGCCCGCGGGGGGGGCTCAACGAGCAGTACTTC
12 TRBJ1-5 NA TRBV9 NA CASSGEFMPQHF TGTGCCAGCAGCGGGGAGTTCATGCCCCAGCATTTT
16 TRBJ1-1 NA TRBV18 NA CASSRSLQAFNTEAFF TGTGCCAGCTCACGATCTTTGCAGGCATTTAACACTGAAGCTTTCTTT
14 TRBJ2-7 NA TRBV7-7 NA CASSLGPGGYEQYF TGTGCTAGCAGCTTAGGTCCTGGGGGGTACGAGCAGTACTTC
14 TRBJ1-2 NA TRBV5-5 TRBD1 CASSTRDSASGYTF TGTGCCAGCAGCACCCGGGACAGCGCGAGCGGCTACACCTTC
15 TRBJ1-1 NA TRBV7-8 NA CASSLALEGATEAFF TGTGCCAGCAGCTTAGCTCTAGAGGGTGCGACTGAAGCTTTCTTT
15 TRBJ2-1 NA TRBV5-1 NA CASSLVGGASNEQFF TGCGCCAGCAGCTTGGTGGGGGGGGCCTCAAATGAGCAGTTCTTC
13 TRBJ2-5 few TRBV6-5 TRBD1 CASRNRGQETQYF TGTGCCAGCAGAAACAGGGGGCAAGAGACCCAGTACTTC
17 TRBJ2-3 NA TRBV11-2 TRBD2 CASQPGLAGVPPDTQYF TGTGCCAGTCAACCGGGACTAGCGGGGGTGCCCCCAGATACGCAGTATTTT
14 TRBJ1-2 few TRBV5-1 TRBD1 CASRGGQGSYGYTF TGCGCCAGCAGGGGGGGACAGGGCAGCTATGGCTACACCTTC
13 TRBJ2-3 NA TRBV25-1 TRBD2 CASSHLAGGTQYF TGTGCCAGCAGTCACCTAGCGGGAGGTACGCAGTATTTT
15 TRBJ1-1 NA TRBV2 TRBD1 CASSPRDSSNTEAFF TGTGCCAGCAGCCCTCGGGACAGTTCGAACACTGAAGCTTTCTTT
13 TRBJ2-7 NA TRBV5-4 NA CASSSLGDPEQYF TGTGCCAGCAGTTCGTTAGGGGATCCGGAGCAGTACTTC
16 TRBJ1-5 NA TRBV7-9 TRBD1 CASSLGTGGLHQPQHF TGTGCCAGCAGCTTAGGGACAGGGGGCTTACATCAGCCCCAGCATTTT
17 TRBJ1-1 NA TRBV9 TRBD1 CASSVRDSRFMNTEAFF TGTGCCAGCAGCGTCCGGGACAGCCGTTTTATGAACACTGAAGCTTTCTTT
13 TRBJ2-7 NA TRBV5-6 TRBD2 CASSLGTSREQYF TGTGCCAGCAGCTTGGGGACTAGCCGGGAGCAGTACTTC
13 TRBJ2-2 NA TRBV6-5 NA CATVGANTGELFF TGTGCCACCGTCGGGGCGAACACCGGGGAGCTGTTTTTT
14 TRBJ1-4 NA TRBV11-3 NA CASSLSRRGEKLFF TGTGCCAGCAGCTTATCTCGTCGGGGTGAAAAACTGTTTTTT
15 TRBJ2-3 NA TRBV5-1 NA CASSLEARGIDTQYF TGCGCCAGCAGCTTGGAAGCCCGGGGAATAGATACGCAGTATTTT
15 TRBJ2-7 NA TRBV11-3 TRBD2 CASSSSGGSSYEQYF TGTGCCAGCAGCTCCAGCGGGGGCAGCTCCTACGAGCAGTACTTC
17 TRBJ1-1 NA TRBV14 NA CASSQDPRVRGDTEAFF TGTGCCAGCAGCCAAGATCCCAGGGTACGGGGGGACACTGAAGCTTTCTTT
15 TRBJ2-7 few TRBV5-6 TRBD1 CASSSPDRALDEQYF TGTGCCAGCAGTTCGCCGGACAGGGCGCTAGACGAGCAGTACTTC
15 TRBJ2-5 NA TRBV6-5 TRBD1 CASYLGQGARETQYF TGTGCCAGCTACCTTGGACAGGGGGCAAGGGAGACCCAGTACTTC
13 TRBJ1-5 once TRBV7-3 NA CASSLNRGQPQHF TGTGCCAGCAGCTTAAACCGGGGACAGCCCCAGCATTTT
11 TRBJ2-1 NA TRBV4-1 NA CASSLRDEQFF TGCGCCAGCAGCCTGAGGGATGAGCAGTTCTTC
12 TRBJ1-3 NA TRBV11-2 TRBD1 CASSLEDRTIYF TGTGCCAGCAGCTTAGAGGACAGGACCATATATTTT
14 TRBJ2-3 NA TRBV11-3 NA CASSLGQGSDTQYF TGTGCCAGCAGCTTAGGTCAGGGCTCAGATACGCAGTATTTT
14 TRBJ1-1 once TRBV6-1 NA CASRAISGNTEAFF TGTGCCAGCAGGGCGATTTCGGGGAACACTGAAGCTTTCTTT
17 TRBJ2-5 NA TRBV13 TRBD2 CASSLGPGWGLAETQYF TGTGCCAGCAGCTTAGGCCCAGGCTGGGGACTAGCGGAGACCCAGTACTTC
15 TRBJ2-1 NA TRBV30 NA CAWSVSGGALNEQFF TGTGCCTGGAGTGTTAGTGGGGGGGCGCTCAATGAGCAGTTCTTC
15 TRBJ2-1 NA TRBV6-1 TRBD2 CASSNLGDRGGEQFF TGTGCCAGCAGTAACTTAGGGGATAGGGGAGGGGAGCAGTTCTTC